This T cell receptor beta chain was sequenced during a study of cytomegalovirus exposure and HLA in healthy donors. In the case of this clone: Antigen unknown.

Between the trimmed V and J ends, which lost 5 bases and 2 bases, there was a span of 13 bases. The CDR3 totals 14 residues. Germline V CDR1 and CDR2: MNHEY, SMNVEV (reference sequence). Study-level points and caveats: Per a prior analysis, the majority of TCR beta V segments were productive roughly 90% or roughly 30% of the time. A later analysis appeared to link common viral pathogens to several of the most significant clusters. With later analysis, a missense DCLRE1C variant became linked to TCR beta V- and J-gene trimming.

Regarding donors, all were healthy bone marrow donors. The PCR was carried out with 60 Vbeta primers and 13 Jbeta primers. Clones were read by immunoSEQ multiplex PCR, and TCRdb kept only the in-frame ones, dropping some. The repertoire table contains 70,000 to 100,000 clones. Sequenced sample: PBMCs. The chain has TRBV27 and TRBJ2-7; D call uncertain. The sequence was obtained from a man younger than 35 in good health and CMV-seropositive. DNA of the CDR3: TGTGCCAGCAGTCCTCAGACACTGACCTACGAGCAGTACTTC. Protein sequence: CASSPQTLTYEQYF.